Below, 13 T cell receptor beta chains from the same sample are listed, as sequenced in a study of shared clonotypes between healthy human individuals. Method: immunoSEQ multiplex PCR; TCRdb's copy keeps in-frame clones and lacks some. Of around 2.3 million clones listed, about 94% are singletons. The sequencing sample was made of naive CD4+ T cells sorted from blood. Subset in this sample: CD45RA+ positively selected. Receptor source: a man between 18 and 35 years old in good health.

The chain recombines TRBV5-1 with TRBJ1-5; the match to TRBD1 covers 8 bases. Trimming cost V 5 bases and J 7 bases; bases outside gene matches: 5. The V gene's germline CDR1 is SGHRS and CDR2 YFSETQ. The CDR3 loop spans 13 amino acids. The CDR3: CASRRDRGQPQHF. The CDR3 DNA reads TGCGCCAGCAGACGCGACAGGGGCCAGCCCCAGCATTTT.

Turning to this clone: Other DNA sequences within the sample encode an identical CDR3. The rearrangement joins TRBV2 to TRBJ2-5, with a weak D call TRBD2 (6 bases). V lost 6 bases and J lost 6, with 8 bases in between. CDR3 length: 11 amino acids. The germline gives CDR1 SNHLY, CDR2 FYNNEI. CDR3: CASRGGKTQYF. CDR3 sequence (DNA): TGTGCCAGCAGGGGCGGGAAGACCCAGTACTTC.

This sequence joins TRBV5-1 and TRBJ2-7; D not certain. Germline lookup yields CDR1 SGHRS and CDR2 YFSETQ. CDR3 length equals 16 residues. V lost 0 bases, J lost 2 bases, and 15 bases lay in between. The CDR3 loop is CASSLATRSTTYEQYF. CDR3 sequence (DNA): TGCGCCAGCAGCTTGGCCACAAGGTCGACGACCTACGAGCAGTACTTC.

V and J are TRBV19 and TRBJ2-7, with a weak D call TRBD2 (6 bases). CDR1 and CDR2 (germline): LNHDA, SQIVND (reference sequence). V lost 6 bases to trimming and J lost 2 bases, with 23 bases between them. CDR3 size: 17 residues. The chain's CDR3 is CASRRDFWGVNTYEQYF. CDR3 nucleotide sequence: TGTGCCAGTAGAAGAGACTTTTGGGGGGTGAACACCTACGAGCAGTACTTC.

The CDR3 spells CAWGTGGEQPQHF. For the CDR3, the DNA is TGTGCCTGGGGGACAGGGGGCGAACAGCCCCAGCATTTT. The rearrangement links TRBV30 to TRBJ1-5; 12 bases agree with TRBD1. V shed 5 bases and J 7 bases; nucleotides not matched to a gene: 3. Per germline, CDR1 GTSNPN and CDR2 SVGIG (reference sequence). This CDR3 spans 13 amino acids.

The chain is built from TRBV4-2 and TRBJ2-6; D uncertain. Between the trimmed V and J ends, which lost 1 base and 2 bases, there was a span of 6 bases. The CDR3 consists of 15 residues. Germline V lookup: CDR1 LGHNA, CDR2 YNFKEQ. The CDR3 sequence: CASSQVGAGANVLTF. CDR3 nucleotide sequence: TGTGCCAGCAGCCAAGTAGGAGCTGGGGCCAACGTCCTGACTTTC.

The gene calls are TRBV2 and TRBJ2-5; the D gene is possibly TRBD2 (5 bases). CDR3 length: 11 amino acids. The ends were cut back, 10 bases at V and 2 bases at J, with 8 bases in the middle. Looked up from germline, CDR1 is SNHLY and CDR2 is FYNNEI. The CDR3 DNA follows: TGTGCCACTAGCAGACAAGAGACCCAGTACTTC. Translation gives CATSRQETQYF.

The chain joins TRBV5-4 to TRBJ2-1, with D perhaps matching TRBD2 (5 bases). CDR1 SGHNT and CDR2 YYREEE come from the germline V gene (reference sequence). Trimming left V 2 bases short and J 7 bases short, with 19 bases between. The CDR3 is 16 amino acids. CDR3 amino acids: CASSFVGSPTGNEQFF. CDR3 DNA sequence: TGTGCCAGCAGCTTTGTTGGGTCTCCCACGGGGAATGAGCAGTTCTTC.

The chain employs TRBV7-9 and TRBJ1-4; D remains unclear. The CDR3 is 12 amino acids. Between the trimmed V and J ends, which lost 1 base and 8 bases, there was a span of 5 bases. Germline V gives CDR1 SEHNR, CDR2 FQNEAQ (reference sequence). CDR3 coding DNA: TGTGCCAGCAGCTTAGAGACAGAAAAACTGTTTTTT. It encodes CASSLETEKLFF.

The chain couples TRBV5-6 to TRBJ1-4; possibly TRBD1 for D (6 bases). Germline CDR1 SGHDT, CDR2 YYEEEE. Between the trimmed V and J ends, which lost 5 bases and 4 bases, there was a span of 18 bases. The CDR3 runs 16 residues. The CDR3 spells CASSPLSGQFNEKLFF. The CDR3 DNA reads as TGTGCCAGCAGTCCACTGTCAGGACAGTTTAATGAAAAACTGTTTTTT.

V usage is TRBV18 and J usage is TRBJ1-1, with D maybe TRBD1 (5 bases). V was cut by 6 bases and J by 8 bases, with 10 bases left in between. Germline V gene sequence: CDR1 KGHSH, CDR2 LQKENI. The CDR3 runs 11 residues. CDR3 DNA sequence: TGTGCCAGCTCCGTTAACAGGGAAGCTTTCTTT. Translating it yields CASSVNREAFF.

The V call is TRBV9, the J call TRBJ1-2, with TRBD1 as a possible D gene (6 bases). Between the trimmed V and J ends, which lost 3 bases and 4 bases, there was a span of 10 bases. This CDR3 contains 13 residues. The germline V gene has CDR1 SGDLS and CDR2 YYNGEE. The CDR3 reads CASSAQGPYGYTF. CDR3 coding DNA: TGTGCCAGCAGCGCTCAGGGGCCCTATGGCTACACCTTC.

This chain joins TRBV6-1 and TRBJ2-5; D tentatively reads TRBD1 or TRBD2 (6 bases each). V was trimmed by 1 base and J by 5 bases, leaving 11 bases between them. The CDR3 is made up of 14 amino acids. Germline V CDR1 and CDR2: MNHNS, SASEGT. This chain's CDR3 is CASSEGGGLETQYF. The DNA of the CDR3 is TGTGCCAGCAGTGAAGGAGGGGGGCTGGAGACCCAGTACTTC.